These 31 T cell receptor beta chains originate from one sample sequenced in a study of Ad26.COV2.S vaccination and SARS-CoV-2 variants. Some clones are missing from TCRdb's copy, which holds only in-frame ones; the method was immunoSEQ multiplex PCR. Among 360,000 or so clones listed, roughly 91% were seen once. Treatment here: some 20 received Ad26.COV2.S at low or high dose, single or two shots; about 5 received placebo; per-sample allocation not given. Material that was analyzed had been drawn on day 63 after the first vaccine or placebo injection. Sequencing used peripheral blood, obtained in a trial of Ad26.COV2.S vaccine versus placebo. All receptors derive from a person aged 18-65 years who received the Ad26.COV2.S COVID-19 vaccine or a placebo.

The J gene is TRBJ1-3, the V gene TRBV7-2; no firm D call. This CDR3 has 15 amino acids. Trimming shortened V by 4 bases and J by 0 bases, and 10 bases separated the two germline ends. Germline CDR1 SGHTA, CDR2 FQGNSA. CDR3 nucleotide sequence: TGTGCCAGCAGCTCCTTCGGCAGCTCTGGAAACACCATATATTTT. It translates to CASSSFGSSGNTIYF.

V and J are TRBV9 and TRBJ2-3; TRBD2 agrees at 11 bases. The CDR3 is 18 amino acids. V lost 0 bases and J lost 0; bases outside the gene matches: 6. Germline loops: CDR1 SGDLS, CDR2 YYNGEE. This CDR3 is CASSVALAGGKSTDTQYF. CDR3 nucleotides: TGTGCCAGCAGCGTAGCCCTAGCGGGGGGAAAAAGCACAGATACGCAGTATTTT.

A single count supports this clone. J is TRBJ1-6 and V is TRBV4-1; 10 positions agree with TRBD1. From germline, CDR1 is MGHRA and CDR2 YSYEKL. This CDR3 has 17 residues. J was trimmed by 6 bases and V by 7 bases; bases with no gene match: 12. The CDR3 DNA is TGCGCCAGCAACAACCGCCCGGGACAGGGGTCTAATTCACCCCTCCACTTT. Translated, it gives CASNNRPGQGSNSPLHF.

The V call is TRBV30, the J call TRBJ2-7, with 8 bases identical to TRBD2. Germline V gene sequence: CDR1 GTSNPN, CDR2 SVGIG (reference sequence). J was trimmed by 7 bases and V by 4 bases; bases with no gene match: 9. The CDR3 consists of 13 residues. The CDR3 sequence is CAWTHREGGEQYF. CDR3 nucleotide sequence: TGTGCCTGGACCCATCGGGAGGGGGGTGAGCAGTACTTC.

V usage is TRBV6-6 and J usage is TRBJ1-1; no firm D call. The germline V gene encodes CDR1 MNHNY and CDR2 SVGAGI (reference sequence). Between the trimmed V and J ends, which lost 5 bases and 5 bases, there was a span of 6 bases. The CDR3 is 11 amino acids. The CDR3 DNA sequence: TGTGCCAGCAGTAGGGTAACTGAAGCTTTCTTT. Its translation: CASSRVTEAFF.

The genes are TRBV6-2 or TRBV6-3 and TRBJ1-2, with 8 positions matching TRBD1. The CDR3 spans 15 residues. The germline V gene has CDR1 MNHEY and CDR2 SVGEGT. V shed 2 bases, J shed 3 bases, and the junction held 5 bases outside the gene matches. DNA for the CDR3: TGTGCCAGCAGTTACGGACAGGGAGGAGACTATGGCTACACCTTC. This sequence encodes CASSYGQGGDYGYTF.

This clone occurred once. This chain connects TRBV9 to TRBJ2-3; 15 bases are a match to TRBD2. Germline CDR1 reads SGDLS; CDR2 reads YYNGEE. The CDR3 extends over 18 amino acids. With 3 bases clipped from V and 4 bases from J, the junction kept 9 bases outside the gene matches. The CDR3 is CASSAGWTSGGASDTQYF. Here the CDR3 DNA reads TGTGCCAGCAGCGCTGGTTGGACTAGCGGGGGGGCTTCAGATACGCAGTATTTT. The full variable domain, completed using reference TRBV9 and TRBJ2-3, is DSGVTQTPKHLITATGQRVTLRCSPRSGDLSVYWYQQSLDQGLQFLIQYYNGEERAKGNILERFSAQQFPDLHSELNLSSLELGDSALYFCASSAGWTSGGASDTQYFGPGTRLTVL.

The rearrangement joins TRBV24-1 to TRBJ2-2; 7 bases are shared with TRBD1. With 4 bases clipped from V and 1 base from J, the junction kept 5 bases outside the gene matches. The length of the CDR3 is 16 residues. Germline V gives CDR1 KGHDR, CDR2 SFDVKD. In nucleotides, the CDR3 is TGTGCCACCAGTGACTCCGGGACAGAGAACACCGGGGAGCTGTTTTTT. Residues: CATSDSGTENTGELFF.

The chain has TRBV5-6 and TRBJ1-5; 7 bases agree with TRBD1. CDR3 length: 16 residues. V lost 3 bases to trimming and J lost 0 bases; unmatched junction nucleotides: 6. Germline V gives CDR1 SGHDT, CDR2 YYEEEE. The DNA for the CDR3 is TGTGCCAGCAGCTCCCTCGGGACAGTTAGCAATCAGCCCCAGCATTTT. Translated: CASSSLGTVSNQPQHF.

V usage is TRBV9 and J usage is TRBJ1-2; D remains unclear. The germline gives CDR1 SGDLS, CDR2 YYNGEE. V gave up 0 bases and J gave up 0 bases, with 12 bases separating them. The CDR3 has 16 residues. The chain's CDR3 is CASSVASGPANYGYTF. CDR3 in DNA: TGTGCCAGCAGCGTAGCCTCAGGACCCGCTAACTATGGCTACACCTTC.

The V and J genes are TRBV10-3 and TRBJ2-1; D is tentatively TRBD1 or TRBD2 (5 bases each). This CDR3 has 15 amino acids. V dropped 5 bases and J dropped 0 bases, with 11 bases sitting between them. From germline, CDR1 is ENHRY and CDR2 SYGVKD. The CDR3, as DNA: TGTGCCATCAGTCCAGTGGGGGACTCCTACAATGAGCAGTTCTTC. Encoded protein: CAISPVGDSYNEQFF.

The gene calls are TRBV5-1 and TRBJ2-3; TRBD2 might be the D (6 bases). Trimming took off 5 bases at V and 6 bases at J, with 16 bases between the two ends. The CDR3 runs to 14 residues. The germline CDR1 and CDR2 sequences are SGHRS and YFSETQ. The DNA of the CDR3 is TGCGCCAGCAGATTGAATGGAGGGGCCGATACGCAGTATTTT. It yields the protein CASRLNGGADTQYF.

This clone is a singleton in its sample. The V gene is TRBV7-2, the J gene TRBJ1-3, with D hard to call. The CDR3 runs to 18 residues. Germline CDR1 is SGHTA and CDR2 is FQGNSA. The V gene lost 1 base and the J gene lost 0 bases, with 16 bases spanning the gap. The CDR3 spells CASSLVGLGPPSGNTIYF. For the CDR3, the DNA is TGTGCCAGCAGCTTAGTAGGACTAGGCCCCCCCTCTGGAAACACCATATATTTT.

J is TRBJ1-2 and V is TRBV7-2; D not resolved. V lost 1 base to trimming and J lost 8 bases, with 11 bases between them. Germline V gene data show CDR1 as SGHTA and CDR2 as FQGNSA. This CDR3 is 13 amino acids long. CDR3 region: CASSLDNRGGYTF. In nucleotides, the CDR3 is TGTGCCAGCAGCTTAGATAACAGAGGGGGCTACACCTTC.

The rearrangement links TRBV6-2 or TRBV6-3 to TRBJ1-1; D unclear. The CDR3 has 13 residues. V lost 0 bases and J 2 bases, leaving 4 bases between the germline ends. Germline CDR1 and CDR2: MNHEY and SVGEGT. CDR3 DNA sequence: TGTGCCAGCAGTTACTCTTCAAACACTGAAGCTTTCTTT. Protein: CASSYSSNTEAFF.

In its sample, this clone was seen once. J is TRBJ2-1 and V is TRBV7-8, with D hard to call. The CDR3 runs 15 residues. V lost 1 base and J 4 bases, leaving 11 bases between the germline ends. Germline-derived CDR1 and CDR2 are SGHVS and FQNEAQ. CDR3 coding DNA: TGTGCCAGCAGCTTAGGGGTCACCAAATACAATGAGCAGTTCTTC. Its translation: CASSLGVTKYNEQFF.

V gene TRBV29-1 combines with J gene TRBJ2-3; the D is unclear. V was pared by 0 bases and J by 2 bases, with 12 bases between. The CDR3 has 15 residues. Germline V gene data show CDR1 as SQVTM and CDR2 as ANQGSEA. Written as DNA, the CDR3 is TGCAGCGTTGAAGATCTTAACGTCCCCACAGATACGCAGTATTTT. Translated, it gives CSVEDLNVPTDTQYF.

The V gene is TRBV5-1, the J gene TRBJ1-5; no firm D call. The germline V gene has CDR1 SGHRS and CDR2 YFSETQ. The V gene lost 0 bases and the J gene lost 7 bases, with 14 bases spanning the gap. The CDR3 totals 15 residues. The CDR3 DNA is TGCGCCAGCAGCTTGGGCCCTGGGAGGGAGCAGCCCCAGCATTTT. Protein: CASSLGPGREQPQHF.

V is TRBV19 and J is TRBJ2-4, with TRBD1 matching 7 bases. In germline, CDR1 is LNHDA, CDR2 SQIVND (reference sequence). The CDR3 contains 13 residues. V lost 4 bases, J lost 8 bases, and 5 bases stayed unmatched. The CDR3 sequence is CASSSRDSHIQYF. The CDR3 DNA sequence: TGTGCCAGTAGTAGCCGGGACAGTCACATTCAGTACTTC. Variable domain in full (rest from reference TRBV19 and TRBJ2-4): DGGITQSPKYLFRKEGQNVTLSCEQNLNHDAMYWYRQDPGQGLRLIYYSQIVNDFQKGDIAEGYSVSREKKESFPLTVTSAQKNPTAFYLCASSSRDSHIQYFGAGTRLSVL.

V usage is TRBV7-2 and J usage is TRBJ2-4; TRBD2 aligns across 8 bases. Germline CDR1 SGHTA, CDR2 FQGNSA. CDR3 length: 16 residues. The V gene end was trimmed by 0 bases and the J gene end by 6 bases; junction bases not matched to a gene: 7. The CDR3 is CASSLALLAGINIQYF. In DNA form, the CDR3 reads TGTGCCAGCAGCTTAGCGCTTTTAGCGGGAATAAACATTCAGTACTTC.

The gene calls are TRBV5-1 and TRBJ1-4, with 9 nucleotides matching TRBD1. Germline trimming cut 0 bases from V and 8 bases from J; bases unmatched to any gene: 5. CDR3 length: 15 residues. Germline lookup yields CDR1 SGHRS and CDR2 YFSETQ. In nucleotides, the CDR3 is TGCGCCAGCAGCTTGGTGGGACAGGGTTACGAAAAACTGTTTTTT. Translating gives CASSLVGQGYEKLFF.

V and J are TRBV9 and TRBJ2-3; D call uncertain. The CDR3 runs 15 residues. Germline assignment: CDR1 SGDLS and CDR2 YYNGEE. V lost 2 bases, J lost 0 bases, and 10 bases lay in between. In DNA, the CDR3 is TGTGCCAGCAGCGTGTTTCCGGCGAGCACAGATACGCAGTATTTT. It specifies CASSVFPASTDTQYF.

The chain is built from TRBV5-1 and TRBJ1-5, with D maybe TRBD1 (6 bases). CDR1 is SGHRS, CDR2 YFSETQ, per germline. The V end lost 4 bases, the J end lost 4 bases, and 12 bases lay between the germline ends. The CDR3 is 14 residues long. The CDR3 loop reads CASSTTGQNQPQHF. The CDR3, as DNA: TGCGCCAGCAGCACGACAGGTCAAAATCAGCCCCAGCATTTT.

The CDR3 DNA reads TGTGCCAGTAGTACCCCCCTCGGACGTTACAATGAGCAGTTCTTC. Its translation: CASSTPLGRYNEQFF. This sequence joins TRBV19 and TRBJ2-1, with D unresolved. CDR1 and CDR2 (germline): LNHDA, SQIVND (reference sequence). The CDR3 extends over 15 amino acids. V lost 4 bases to trimming and J lost 4 bases, with 14 bases between them.

CDR3 residues: CSVDSHAGSSYNEQFF. The DNA of the CDR3 is TGCAGCGTTGATAGTCACGCCGGGAGCTCCTACAATGAGCAGTTCTTC. This chain uses TRBV29-1 with TRBJ2-1, with D possibly TRBD2 on 6 matching bases. Germline assignment: CDR1 SQVTM and CDR2 ANQGSEA. The CDR3 contains 16 residues. Deletions cut 3 bases from V and 0 bases from J, with 15 bases between.

The chain couples TRBV9 to TRBJ2-7, with 10 bases matching TRBD2. The trim removed 3 bases at V and 3 bases at J, leaving 3 bases unmatched. Per germline, CDR1 SGDLS and CDR2 YYNGEE. This CDR3 spans 14 amino acids. CDR3 loop: CASSASGGVYEQYF. The CDR3 DNA follows: TGTGCCAGCAGCGCTAGCGGGGGTGTCTACGAGCAGTACTTC.

V usage is TRBV7-2 and J usage is TRBJ2-3, with TRBD2 matching over 15 bases. Germline V CDR1 and CDR2: SGHTA, FQGNSA. This CDR3 spans 15 amino acids. V shed 6 bases, J shed 6 bases, and the junction held 4 bases outside the gene matches. CDR3 bases: TGTGCCAGCAGGAGTGGGACTAGCGGGGGGGATACGCAGTATTTT. This gives the protein CASRSGTSGGDTQYF.

The rearrangement joins TRBV9 to TRBJ1-2; possibly TRBD1 for D (5 bases). CDR3 length equals 14 residues. Germline assignment: CDR1 SGDLS and CDR2 YYNGEE. Trimming left V 0 bases short and J 4 bases short, with 10 bases between. In DNA, the CDR3 is TGTGCCAGCAGCGTAGCAGGGTTGTCCTATGGCTACACCTTC. Its protein is CASSVAGLSYGYTF.

V and J are TRBV10-3 and TRBJ1-2; D remains ambiguous. The CDR3 runs 13 residues. The germline V and J ends were trimmed by 0 bases and 0 bases, with 2 bases remaining between them. The germline V gene encodes CDR1 ENHRY and CDR2 SYGVKD. CDR3 sequence: CAISESANYGYTF. CDR3 nucleotide sequence: TGTGCCATCAGTGAGTCAGCTAACTATGGCTACACCTTC.

This chain links TRBV25-1 with TRBJ1-1; D may be TRBD1 (6 bases). Trimming took off 4 bases at V and 1 base at J, with 13 bases between the two ends. Per germline, CDR1 MGHDK and CDR2 SYGVNS. This CDR3 region has 15 residues. In nucleotides, the CDR3 is TGTGCCAGCAGTGCGTACAGGGCGGGGAACACTGAAGCTTTCTTT. Its translation is CASSAYRAGNTEAFF.

The chain joins TRBV5-1 to TRBJ1-1; D is uncertain. Per germline, CDR1 SGHRS and CDR2 YFSETQ. The V gene lost 6 bases and the J gene lost 0 bases, with 6 bases spanning the gap. The CDR3 runs 12 residues. CDR3 protein: CASNSMNTEAFF. DNA of the CDR3: TGCGCCAGCAACTCCATGAACACTGAAGCTTTCTTT. Drawing the rest from reference TRBV5-1 and TRBJ1-1, the complete variable domain is KAGVTQTPRYLIKTRGQQVTLSCSPISGHRSVSWYQQTPGQGLQFLFEYFSETQRNKGNFPGRFSGRQFSNSRSEMNVSTLELGDSALYLCASNSMNTEAFFGQGTRLTVV.